A selection of T cell receptor beta chains follows, all from one sample in a study of brain metastases from non-small cell lung cancer. Sequenced by immunoSEQ multiplex PCR; TCRdb stores in-frame clones only, minus some. The table records 3,500 to 4,500 clones, approximately 87% of them present only once. Material: primary lung tumor tissue. Receptors were obtained from a donor at least 40 years old with non-small cell lung cancer. CDR3s include the opening cysteine and the closing phenylalanine or tryptophan. Each record gives: J gene, clone size, D gene, V gene, CDR3 protein, CDR3 DNA. A D gene is named only where the DNA matches it firmly. Size tells how often a clone was seen (once, few, many) or the class of an expanded clone, and some rows leave it out.

TRBJ2-7,-,-,TRBV19,CASNTGTAVHEQYF,TGTGCCAGCAATACCGGGACGGCGGTCCACGAGCAGTATTTC
TRBJ2-3,-,TRBD2,TRBV6-4,CASSRLAGDTDTQYF,TGTGCCAGCAGTCGACTAGCGGGGGACACAGATACGCAGTATTTT
TRBJ1-3,-,TRBD1,TRBV2,CASSSGQGENTIYF,TGTGCCAGCAGTTCGGGACAGGGCGAAAACACCATATATTTT
TRBJ1-5,-,-,TRBV6-6,CASSFQGRQPQHF,TGTGCCAGCAGTTTCCAGGGTCGGCAGCCCCAGCATTTT
TRBJ2-5,-,-,TRBV11-2,CASSVDETQYF,TGTGCCAGCAGCGTAGACGAGACCCAGTACTTC
TRBJ1-5,-,TRBD1,TRBV19,CVSSSTWGQGYQPQHF,TGTGTCAGTAGTTCAACTTGGGGACAGGGGTATCAGCCCCAGCATTTT
TRBJ2-7,-,-,TRBV29-1,CSVRYGSYEQYF,TGCAGCGTTCGGTACGGATCCTACGAGCAGTACTTC
TRBJ1-1,-,-,TRBV7-9,CASSFSGRRTEAFF,TGTGCCAGCAGCTTCTCAGGGCGAAGGACTGAAGCTTTCTTT
TRBJ1-3,-,-,TRBV27,CASRRGGSGNTIYF,TGTGCCAGCAGGAGGGGAGGTTCTGGAAACACCATATATTTT
TRBJ1-3,-,-,TRBV7-2,CASSLVGQGNTIYF,TGTGCCAGCAGCTTAGTCGGACAGGGAAACACCATATATTTT
TRBJ2-3,-,TRBD2,TRBV7-8,CASSLGAGGGEQYF,TGTGCCAGCAGCTTAGGAGCGGGGGGGGGCGAGCAGTATTTT
TRBJ1-1,-,-,TRBV2,CASSHGDGVNTEAFF,TGTGCCAGCAGCCACGGGGACGGGGTGAACACTGAAGCTTTCTTT
TRBJ1-2,once,-,TRBV27,CASSLLGHGYTF,TGTGCCAGCAGTTTATTGGGGCACGGCTACACCTTC
TRBJ2-3,-,-,TRBV5-1,CASSLETGSTDTQYF,TGCGCCAGCAGCTTGGAAACAGGGTCCACAGATACGCAGTATTTT
TRBJ1-1,-,-,TRBV11-1,CASSSWTQNTEAFF,TGTGCCAGCAGCTCCTGGACTCAGAACACTGAAGCTTTCTTT
TRBJ1-2,once,-,TRBV6-1,CASSESLSYGYTF,TGTGCCAGCAGTGAAAGTTTGAGCTATGGCTACACCTTC
TRBJ2-7,few,-,TRBV29-1,CSGKGGPYEQYF,TGCAGCGGCAAGGGGGGGCCCTACGAGCAGTACTTC
TRBJ2-1,-,TRBD2,TRBV9,CASSGPSGGAYNEQFF,TGTGCCAGCAGCGGACCTAGCGGGGGGGCCTACAATGAGCAATTCTTC
TRBJ2-7,few,-,TRBV18,CASSREPGGGTYEQYF,TGTGCCAGCTCACGCGAACCCGGGGGCGGAACCTACGAGCAGTACTTC
TRBJ2-1,few,-,TRBV19,CASSIVPGNEQFF,TGTGCCAGTAGTATAGTTCCCGGGAATGAGCAGTTCTTC
TRBJ1-5,-,-,TRBV7-8,CASSLGGGYQPQHF,TGTGCCAGCAGCTTAGGGGGGGGGTATCAGCCCCAGCATTTT
TRBJ1-1,-,-,TRBV5-1,CASSLLADTEAFF,TGCGCCAGCAGCTTGTTGGCTGACACTGAAGCTTTCTTT
TRBJ1-1,-,-,TRBV3-1/TRBV3-2,CASSPYLNTEAFF,TGTGCCAGCAGCCCCTACCTGAACACTGAAGCTTTCTTT
TRBJ1-6,-,TRBD1,TRBV10-3,CAIWGTGESPLHF,TGTGCCATCTGGGGGACAGGGGAATCACCCCTCCACTTT
TRBJ1-1,once,-,TRBV29-1,CSGWRTVDTEAFF,TGCAGCGGCTGGAGGACAGTAGACACTGAAGCTTTCTTT
TRBJ1-3,-,-,TRBV7-8,CASSGTGNTIYF,TGTGCCAGCAGTGGGACGGGGAACACCATATATTTT
TRBJ2-7,-,-,TRBV7-9,CASSTQRVPSYEQYF,TGTGCCAGCAGCACACAGCGGGTACCCTCCTACGAGCAGTACTTC
TRBJ2-1,-,-,TRBV30,CAWSPKGVPYNEQFF,TGTGCCTGGAGCCCTAAAGGGGTTCCCTACAATGAGCAGTTCTTC
TRBJ2-5,once,-,TRBV7-2,CASSTPIGSAETQYF,TGTGCCAGCAGCACCCCAATAGGGTCTGCGGAGACCCAGTACTTC
TRBJ1-2,-,TRBD1,TRBV19,CASSIEVWTGRGYTF,TGTGCCAGTAGTATAGAAGTTTGGACAGGGCGCGGCTACACCTTC
TRBJ1-5,-,-,TRBV2,CASRGWGSNQPQHF,TGTGCCAGCAGAGGGTGGGGAAGCAATCAGCCCCAGCATTTT
TRBJ1-1,-,TRBD1,TRBV30,CAWALDRVTEAFF,TGTGCCTGGGCTCTGGACAGGGTGACTGAAGCTTTTTTT
TRBJ2-5,-,-,TRBV2,CASSDRWDLQETQYF,TGTGCCAGCAGTGATAGGTGGGATCTCCAAGAGACCCAGTACTTC
TRBJ1-6,-,-,TRBV4-1,CASTRSVGNSPLHF,TGCGCCAGCACCCGTTCGGTGGGAAATTCACCCCTCCACTTT
TRBJ2-7,once,-,TRBV15,CATSRGGDEQYF,TGTGCCACCAGCAGAGGGGGAGACGAGCAGTACTTC
TRBJ2-7,-,-,TRBV30,CAWSPSGTATYEQYF,TGTGCCTGGAGCCCTTCTGGGACTGCAACCTACGAGCAGTACTTC